This TCR beta chain originates from a study of T cell responses to AZD1222 COVID-19 vaccine. This clone showed up just once. From germline, CDR1 is SGDLS and CDR2 YYNGEE. There are 19 residues in the CDR3. V trimming: 0 bases; J trimming: 0 bases; junction bases outside the gene matches: 12. The table came from immunoSEQ multiplex PCR; TCRdb's copy has only in-frame clones and leaves some out. The repertoire holds about 140,000 clones, with almost 95% as singletons. The material was peripheral blood, obtained 28 days after the second AZD1222 dose. The receptor comes from an adult who received the AZD1222 COVID-19 vaccine. The V call is TRBV9, the J call TRBJ2-1; 7 nucleotides align to TRBD2. Here the CDR3 reads CASSVAILAEESSYNEQFF. The CDR3 DNA reads TGTGCCAGCAGCGTAGCGATCCTAGCGGAAGAAAGCTCCTACAATGAGCAGTTCTTC.